This T cell receptor (beta chain) was observed in a study of molecular identifiers for immune sequencing clone quantification. This clonotype has at least ten counts. Antigen unknown. Notes on the study in general: Identical TCR molecules can share a barcode, and this sharing could underestimate highly expanded clone sizes.

TCRdb ran MiXCR on the PCR reads and lists one entry per CDR3 protein. The table lists approximately 54,000 distinct CDR3 sequences, about 23% of them singletons. The sample was naive CD8+ T cells from blood, with Jurkat cell RNA spiked in. Subset denoted: FACS-sorted CD8+CD4-CCR7+CD45RA+ naive T cells. This TCR derives from a human donor in good health. Some libraries in this study had Jurkat cell RNA spiked in.

The CDR3 loop is CASSQEAASGGVDTQYF. Here the CDR3 DNA reads TGCGCCAGCAGCCAAGAAGCTGCTAGCGGGGGTGTCGATACGCAGTATTTT. The chain is built from TRBV4-1 and TRBJ2-3; 10 bases map to TRBD2. Trimming at V came to 0 bases and at J to 6 bases, leaving 9 bases not matched to a gene. Germline loops: CDR1 MGHRA, CDR2 YSYEKL. The CDR3 is 17 residues long.